The 4 T cell receptor beta chains given below trace back to one sample, sequenced in a study of blood T cell repertoires in COVID-19. This table comes from immunoSEQ multiplex PCR, and its TCRdb copy is limited to in-frame clones, with some not included. This table holds 140,000 to 150,000 clones, 86% found once. Sequenced material: PBMCs or T cells enriched from blood (not recorded which). These receptors were obtained from a man aged 45-65 years who had recovered from COVID-19.

CDR3 residues: CASSVRNTGELFF. CDR3 sequence (DNA): TGTGCCAGCAGCGTCCGGAACACCGGGGAGCTGTTTTTT. The genes are TRBV9 and TRBJ2-2; D gene unclear. The germline V and J ends were trimmed by 2 bases and 1 base, with 3 bases remaining between them. The CDR3 contains 13 residues. CDR1 is SGDLS, CDR2 YYNGEE, per germline.

The rearrangement joins TRBV7-9 to TRBJ1-1; D possibly corresponds to TRBD1 (6 bases). The CDR3 has 13 amino acids. Germline values: CDR1 SEHNR, CDR2 FQNEAQ (reference sequence). Trimming took off 5 bases at V and 3 bases at J, with 10 bases between the two ends. This CDR3 reads CASSKKGDTEAFF. CDR3 DNA sequence: TGTGCCAGCAGCAAGAAGGGGGACACTGAAGCTTTCTTT.

The V and J genes are TRBV14 and TRBJ1-6, with 8 nucleotides matching TRBD1. In germline, CDR1 is SGHDN, CDR2 FVKESK. Losses at the gene ends were 2 bases for V and 12 bases for J; bases not matched to a gene: 6. The CDR3 is 14 residues long. The CDR3 DNA reads as TGTGCCAGCAGCCAACGGGACAGGTATCGACCCCTCCACTTT. Protein product: CASSQRDRYRPLHF.

The chain recombines TRBV5-1 with TRBJ2-7, with D maybe TRBD1 (6 bases). Per the germline V gene, CDR1 is SGHRS and CDR2 is YFSETQ. Trimming removed 8 bases from V and 2 bases from J, with 14 bases in between. The CDR3 consists of 13 residues. CDR3 nucleotides: TGCGCCAGTTCGGACAGCAACCCCTACGAGCAGTACTTC. It specifies CASSDSNPYEQYF.